This entry lists 19 T cell receptor beta chains sequenced from one sample in a study of blood T cell repertoires in COVID-19. Only in-frame clones appear in the TCRdb table, and some are missing; sequencing was by immunoSEQ multiplex PCR. Among around 280,000 clones, about nine tenths were seen once, and the ten largest hold about 11%. The sample comprised peripheral blood. The receptors were sampled from a woman aged 25 to 39 with COVID-19, enrolled during active disease.

As DNA, the CDR3 is TGTGCCAGCAGTTGGTCTATTCAAGGGAGCTACGAGCAGTACTTC. Its protein is CASSWSIQGSYEQYF. This chain uses TRBV6-5 with TRBJ2-7, with a tentative D call TRBD2 (5 bases). Germline CDR1 and CDR2: MNHEY and SVGAGI. There are 15 residues in the CDR3. Deletions cut 4 bases from V and 3 bases from J, with 16 bases between.

This clone is a singleton in its sample. V gene TRBV7-2 combines with J gene TRBJ1-4; D remains ambiguous. Per the germline V gene, CDR1 is SGHTA and CDR2 is FQGNSA. This CDR3 spans 13 amino acids. V lost 0 bases, J lost 6 bases, and 5 bases lay in between. The CDR3 loop is CASSLATDEKLFF. The CDR3 DNA reads as TGTGCCAGCAGCTTAGCCACAGATGAAAAACTGTTTTTT.

V and J are TRBV5-5 and TRBJ2-7; D may be TRBD1 (6 bases). The V end was cut by 3 bases, the J end by 2 bases, with 15 bases between. Per the germline V gene, CDR1 is SGHKS and CDR2 is YYEKEE (reference sequence). This CDR3 region has 15 residues. The CDR3 DNA follows: TGTGCCAGCAGCTACTATGACGGACAGACCTACGAGCAGTACTTC. Its protein is CASSYYDGQTYEQYF.

The CDR3 spells CASSAGLNQPQHF. The DNA of the CDR3 is TGCGCCAGCAGTGCAGGGCTGAATCAGCCCCAGCATTTT. This chain links TRBV10-1 with TRBJ1-5; maybe TRBD1 (5 bases). CDR1 and CDR2 from the germline V gene are WNHNN and SYGVQD (reference sequence). Trimming left V 4 bases short and J 4 bases short, with 8 bases between. The CDR3 has 13 residues.

This clone appeared once. This chain connects TRBV30 to TRBJ2-7, with TRBD2 as a possible D gene (6 bases). This CDR3 region has 14 residues. The germline V gene encodes CDR1 GTSNPN and CDR2 SVGIG (reference sequence). Deletions cut 4 bases from V and 3 bases from J, with 16 bases between. CDR3 residues: CAWKTGTGGYEQYF. The DNA of the CDR3 is TGTGCCTGGAAGACTGGGACTGGCGGCTACGAGCAGTACTTC. Based on the CDR3 plus reference TRBV30 and TRBJ2-7, the full variable domain is SQTIHQWPATLVQPVGSPLSLECTVEGTSNPNLYWYRQAAGRGLQLLFYSVGIGQISSEVPQNLSASRPQDRQFILSSKKLLLSDSGFYLCAWKTGTGGYEQYFGPGTRLTVT.

Many counts were recorded for this clone. The genes are TRBV5-6 and TRBJ1-5; 9 positions agree with TRBD1. Germline V lookup: CDR1 SGHDT, CDR2 YYEEEE. The V gene end was trimmed by 4 bases and the J gene end by 4 bases; junction bases not matched to a gene: 6. The CDR3 spans 15 residues. As DNA, the CDR3 is TGTGCCAGCAGCATTTCCGGGACAGGGAATCAGCCCCAGCATTTT. Amino acids: CASSISGTGNQPQHF.

V usage is TRBV6-2 or TRBV6-3 and J usage is TRBJ2-3, with D uncertain. The CDR3 loop spans 14 amino acids. Looked up from germline, CDR1 is MNHEY and CDR2 is SVGEGT. V shed 2 bases and J shed 0 bases, with 6 bases lying between them. The CDR3 here is CASSYGLSTDTQYF. The DNA for the CDR3 is TGTGCCAGCAGTTACGGGCTTAGCACAGATACGCAGTATTTT.

This chain connects TRBV11-2 to TRBJ2-7; tentative D call: TRBD2 (6 bases). The CDR3 contains 14 residues. V shed 3 bases and J shed 1 base, with 10 bases lying between them. The germline CDR1 and CDR2 sequences are SGHAT and FQNNGV. The CDR3 nucleotides read TGTGCCAGCAGCTTGGCGGGACGGTCCTACGAGCAGTACTTC. The encoded protein is CASSLAGRSYEQYF.

This clone was observed a handful of times. V usage is TRBV3-1 (or the pseudogene TRBV3-2) and J usage is TRBJ1-2; TRBD1 matches at 9 bases. CDR3 length: 13 residues. Germline V lookup: CDR1 LGHDT, CDR2 YNNKEL (reference sequence). Germline trimming cut 4 bases from V and 14 bases from J; bases unmatched to any gene: 11. The DNA of the CDR3 is TGTGCCAGCAGCCGAAGACAGGGGGGGACCTGGACCTTC. Protein product: CASSRRQGGTWTF.

This sequence joins TRBV5-4 and TRBJ2-1; TRBD2 might be the D (7 bases). The germline CDR1 and CDR2 sequences are SGHNT and YYREEE (reference sequence). Trimming stripped 4 bases from V and 3 bases from J, with 20 bases between. CDR3 size: 17 residues. The DNA of the CDR3 is TGTGCCAGCAGCCCCACGGGGGCTAGCGGATACTACAATGAGCAGTTCTTC. Amino acid sequence: CASSPTGASGYYNEQFF.

The chain joins TRBV11-3 to TRBJ2-5; 11 bases match TRBD2. There are 16 residues in the CDR3. Unmatched junction bases numbered 6, after V lost 4 bases and J lost 2 bases. In germline, CDR1 is SGHNT, CDR2 YENEEA. The CDR3 nucleotides are TGTGCCAGCAGCTCCGGTCTAGCGGGAGGTCAAGAGACCCAGTACTTC. Residues: CASSSGLAGGQETQYF.

The rearrangement joins TRBV6-6 to TRBJ2-1, with TRBD2 matching 7 bases. V lost 6 bases, J lost 0 bases, and 2 bases stayed unmatched. This CDR3 spans 14 amino acids. Germline lookup yields CDR1 MNHNY and CDR2 SVGAGI (reference sequence). The CDR3 nucleotides are TGTGCCAGCAGGCGGGAGAGCTCCTACAATGAGCAGTTCTTC. Encoded protein: CASRRESSYNEQFF.

The chain combines TRBV5-5 with TRBJ1-1; 10 bases align to TRBD1. The CDR3 is made up of 18 amino acids. The V gene's germline CDR1 is SGHKS and CDR2 YYEKEE (reference sequence). The V gene end was trimmed by 5 bases and the J gene end by 3 bases; junction bases not matched to a gene: 16. DNA of the CDR3: TGTGCCAGCAGTTTTACGCCGGGACAGGGGTTGATCGACACTGAAGCTTTCTTT. Protein: CASSFTPGQGLIDTEAFF.

CDR3 DNA sequence: TGTGCCATCAGTGAGTCGGGGACAGGGCACGAAAAACTGTTTTTT. Protein product: CAISESGTGHEKLFF. V and J are TRBV10-3 and TRBJ1-4, with 9 bases lining up with TRBD1. The CDR3 is 15 amino acids. The germline CDR1 and CDR2 sequences are ENHRY and SYGVKD. V was clipped by 0 bases and J by 8 bases; unmatched bases: 4.

The chain combines TRBV29-1 with TRBJ2-2, with D perhaps TRBD1 (6 bases). This CDR3 is built from 13 residues. Germline loops: CDR1 SQVTM, CDR2 ANQGSEA. Trimming cost V 5 bases and J 5 bases, with 12 bases left between them. Here the CDR3 DNA reads TGCAGCGTTCGGACAGCAAATACCGGGGAGCTGTTTTTT. Protein: CSVRTANTGELFF.

J is TRBJ1-2 and V is TRBV24-1; D is ambiguous. Looked up from germline, CDR1 is KGHDR and CDR2 is SFDVKD. V was shortened by 2 bases and J by 8 bases, with 5 bases between the two germline ends. The CDR3 consists of 11 residues. Here the CDR3 DNA reads TGTGCCACCAGTGATTACCAGGGCTACACCTTC. Encoded protein: CATSDYQGYTF.

This clone was counted only a few times. The V gene is TRBV27, the J gene TRBJ2-7; a possible D gene is TRBD2 (5 bases). Germline lookup yields CDR1 MNHEY and CDR2 SMNVEV (reference sequence). This CDR3 is 13 amino acids long. The V and J ends lost 5 bases and 4 bases respectively, with 12 bases between them. The CDR3 DNA follows: TGTGCCAGCAGTCTCCCGGGATCATACGAGCAGTACTTC. This gives the protein CASSLPGSYEQYF.

The J gene is TRBJ2-1, the V gene TRBV7-6; 14 bases align to TRBD2. This CDR3 contains 15 residues. From germline, CDR1 is SGHVS and CDR2 FNYEAQ. Unmatched junction bases numbered 0, after V lost 3 bases and J lost 5 bases. CDR3 DNA sequence: TGTGCCAGCAGCTTGGGACTAGCGGGAGACAATGAGCAGTTCTTC. Residues: CASSLGLAGDNEQFF.

The V call is TRBV5-1, the J call TRBJ2-7; TRBD1 matches at 9 bases. Trimming took 5 bases from V and 0 from J; bases not matched to a gene: 3. The germline V gene encodes CDR1 SGHRS and CDR2 YFSETQ. The CDR3 has 14 residues. The chain's CDR3 is CASRPTGGSYEQYF. Written as DNA, the CDR3 is TGCGCCAGCAGACCGACAGGGGGCTCCTACGAGCAGTACTTC.